This TCR beta chain was captured by sequencing in a study of spatial heterogeneity in lung cancer. Study conclusions and caveats: Compared with follow-up, resection was when ubiquitous expanded tumor TCRs appeared in blood more.

MiXCR, applied by TCRdb to the 5' RACE reads, yields one record per CDR3 protein. The table shows more than 60,000 distinct CDR3 sequences, with 8% occurring only once. The ends were cut back, 4 bases at V and 5 bases at J, with 13 bases in the middle. This CDR3 has 14 residues. Germline CDR1 reads SGHTA; CDR2 reads FQGNSA. This clonotype was found many times. Its antigen is undetermined. Specified time point: sample taken at primary tumor resection. The specimen was PBMCs, collected at surgery. The rearrangement links TRBV7-2 to TRBJ2-3, with a possible D match to TRBD2 (5 bases). The sequence came from a male donor with early-stage non-small cell lung cancer. CDR3 DNA: TGTGCCAGCAGCTCTTCGGTCGGGGAAGATACGCAGTATTTT. Protein sequence: CASSSSVGEDTQYF.